Following are 18 T cell receptor beta chains from one sample sequenced in a study of cytomegalovirus exposure and HLA in healthy donors. The PCR ran on 60 Vbeta and 13 Jbeta primers. TCRdb's table, derived via immunoSEQ multiplex PCR, lists solely in-frame clones and lacks some. Of 150,000 or so clones detected, over 75% appear once; the ten largest clones hold 0.85% to 1%. The sample taken for sequencing was PBMCs. The source of these receptors is a woman aged 45 to 65 in good health and CMV-seropositive.

Here the CDR3 reads CASSHSSGGWGEQFF. The CDR3 nucleotides read TGTGCCAGCTCTCATTCTAGCGGGGGCTGGGGTGAGCAGTTCTTC. The chain uses TRBV6-5 and TRBJ2-1, with 10 positions matching TRBD2. The CDR3 is 15 amino acids. CDR1 is MNHEY, CDR2 SVGAGI, per germline. The ends lost 8 bases at V and 9 bases at J; junction bases unmatched: 13.

This chain links TRBV29-1 with TRBJ1-1, with 7 bases aligning to TRBD1. In germline, CDR1 is SQVTM, CDR2 ANQGSEA. Trimming took 5 bases from V and 5 from J; bases not matched to a gene: 17. The CDR3 sequence is 16 residues long. As DNA, the CDR3 is TGCAGCGTTCGGCGTTGGGGGAGACAGGGTAGGACTGAAGCTTTCTTT. It yields the protein CSVRRWGRQGRTEAFF.

The gene calls are TRBV2 and TRBJ1-2; D possibly corresponds to TRBD1 (5 bases). V lost 6 bases to trimming and J lost 5 bases, with 13 bases between them. CDR3 size: 13 residues. Germline CDR1 reads SNHLY; CDR2 reads FYNNEI. The CDR3 loop reads CASRVGTEYGYTF. CDR3 bases: TGTGCCAGCAGGGTCGGGACTGAATATGGCTACACCTTC.

J is TRBJ2-5 and V is TRBV5-6; TRBD2 matches at 15 bases. The J call could be wrong; TRBJ2-7 is a better fit for the DNA end. The CDR3 has 18 residues. In germline, CDR1 is SGHDT, CDR2 YYEEEE. The DNA for the CDR3 is TGTGCCAGCAGTTTCGGACTAGCGGGAGGGGCGCGGGCCTACGAGCAGTACTTC. It encodes CASSFGLAGGARAYEQYF.

The rearrangement links TRBV30 to TRBJ2-3; possible D gene TRBD2, 7 bases. The germline V gene has CDR1 GTSNPN and CDR2 SVGIG (reference sequence). V gave up 3 bases and J gave up 3 bases, with 16 bases separating them. This CDR3 is 15 amino acids long. The CDR3 loop is CAWSWEGGHTDTQYF. CDR3 bases: TGTGCCTGGAGCTGGGAGGGGGGGCATACAGATACGCAGTATTTT. The full variable domain, completed using reference TRBV30 and TRBJ2-3, is SQTIHQWPATLVQPVGSPLSLECTVEGTSNPNLYWYRQAAGRGLQLLFYSVGIGQISSEVPQNLSASRPQDRQFILSSKKLLLSDSGFYLCAWSWEGGHTDTQYFGPGTRLTVL.

The chain is built from TRBV10-3 and TRBJ1-1, with D perhaps matching TRBD1 (5 bases). Between the trimmed V and J ends, which lost 11 bases and 3 bases, there was a span of 19 bases. CDR1 and CDR2 from the germline V gene are ENHRY and SYGVKD. The CDR3 sequence is 14 residues long. CDR3 sequence reads: CASAQSDRYTEAFF. The CDR3 DNA follows: TGTGCCTCGGCCCAAAGTGACAGATACACTGAAGCTTTCTTT.

This chain uses TRBV6-6 with TRBJ1-4, with D perhaps TRBD1 (5 bases). The V and J ends lost 2 bases and 10 bases respectively, with 14 bases between them. The germline V gene encodes CDR1 MNHNY and CDR2 SVGAGI (reference sequence). The CDR3 contains 14 residues. CDR3 sequence: CASSYKQGEGKLFF. In DNA form, the CDR3 reads TGTGCCAGCAGTTACAAGCAGGGTGAAGGAAAACTGTTTTTT.

This chain's CDR3 is CASSQTVAGEGQFF. CDR3 bases: TGTGCCAGCAGCCAAACAGTAGCGGGAGAAGGGCAGTTCTTC. The chain joins TRBV14 to TRBJ2-1; 9 bases line up with TRBD2. CDR1 and CDR2 (germline): SGHDN, FVKESK. J lost 12 bases, V lost 2 bases, and 8 bases had no gene match. This CDR3 comprises 14 residues.

The chain has TRBV6-6 and TRBJ2-7; D is perhaps TRBD2 (6 bases). The CDR3 consists of 14 residues. The V end lost 5 bases, the J end lost 5 bases, and 16 bases lay between the germline ends. Germline assignment: CDR1 MNHNY and CDR2 SVGAGI (reference sequence). CDR3 protein: CASSPPSSANEQYF. DNA for the CDR3: TGTGCCAGCAGTCCCCCCTCTAGCGCAAACGAGCAGTACTTC.

The chain employs TRBV9 and TRBJ2-1, with D perhaps matching TRBD2 (5 bases). Trimming pared 4 bases from V and 0 bases from J, leaving 11 bases between. The CDR3 is made up of 15 amino acids. CDR1 is SGDLS, CDR2 YYNGEE, per germline. CDR3 residues: CASSPGSPSYNEQFF. As DNA, the CDR3 is TGTGCCAGCAGCCCGGGGAGCCCCTCCTACAATGAGCAGTTCTTC. Full variable domain (rest looked up from reference TRBV9 and TRBJ2-1): DSGVTQTPKHLITATGQRVTLRCSPRSGDLSVYWYQQSLDQGLQFLIQYYNGEERAKGNILERFSAQQFPDLHSELNLSSLELGDSALYFCASSPGSPSYNEQFFGPGTRLTVL.

This chain links TRBV6-1 with TRBJ1-1; D call uncertain. Germline assignment: CDR1 MNHNS and CDR2 SASEGT. V was pared by 2 bases and J by 8 bases, with 15 bases between. The CDR3 totals 14 residues. In DNA, the CDR3 is TGTGCCAGCAGTGAAAGCATAGCGTTGGGGGAAGCTTTCTTT. This codes for CASSESIALGEAFF.

The chain combines TRBV28 with TRBJ2-1; 7 nucleotides agree with TRBD1. Germline CDR1 and CDR2: MDHEN and SYDVKM. CDR3 length equals 16 residues. The V segment lost 4 bases and the J segment 10 bases; nucleotides outside the gene matches: 16. The CDR3 region has the DNA TGTGCCAGCAGTTGGATAACCGGGACAGTCGGTCGGGAGCAGTTCTTC. It codes for CASSWITGTVGREQFF. Combining the CDR3 with reference TRBV28 and TRBJ2-1 gives the whole variable domain DVKVTQSSRYLVKRTGEKVFLECVQDMDHENMFWYRQDPGLGLRLIYFSYDVKMKEKGDIPEGYSVSREKKERFSLILESASTNQTSMYLCASSWITGTVGREQFFGPGTRLTVL.

The chain uses TRBV12-5 and TRBJ2-2; D call uncertain. The CDR3 extends over 12 amino acids. The germline gives CDR1 LGHNT, CDR2 FRNRAP. Between the trimmed V and J ends, which lost 6 bases and 8 bases, there was a span of 10 bases. CDR3 residues: CASGHQRGELFF. CDR3 in DNA: TGTGCTAGTGGCCACCAACGGGGGGAGCTGTTTTTT. The full variable domain, in which reference TRBV12-5 and TRBJ2-2 provide the parts outside the CDR3, is DARVTQTPRHKVTEMGQEVTMRCQPILGHNTVFWYRQTMMQGLELLAYFRNRAPLDDSGMPKDRFSAEMPDATLATLKIQPSEPRDSAVYFCASGHQRGELFFGEGSRLTVL.

The CDR3 reads CASSQPSGSNEQFF. DNA for the CDR3: TGCGCCAGCAGCCAACCTAGCGGGAGCAATGAGCAGTTCTTC. V is TRBV4-1 and J is TRBJ2-1, with 10 bases matching TRBD2. The CDR3 is 14 residues long. The germline gives CDR1 MGHRA, CDR2 YSYEKL. Losses at the gene ends were 2 bases for V and 6 bases for J; bases not matched to a gene: 1.

The J gene is TRBJ2-5, the V gene TRBV6-6; TRBD2 might be the D (7 bases). The V gene lost 2 bases and the J gene lost 4 bases, with 11 bases spanning the gap. The CDR3 loop spans 14 amino acids. The germline CDR1 and CDR2 sequences are MNHNY and SVGAGI (reference sequence). CDR3 amino acids: CASSYGGAGETQYF. The CDR3 region has the DNA TGTGCCAGCAGTTACGGGGGGGCCGGAGAGACCCAGTACTTC.

The chain joins TRBV5-4 to TRBJ2-7, with a possible D match to TRBD1 (6 bases). The CDR3 is 13 amino acids. The germline CDR1 and CDR2 sequences are SGHNT and YYREEE (reference sequence). V gave up 5 bases and J gave up 6 bases, with 15 bases separating them. For the CDR3, the DNA is TGTGCCAGCAGACGCAACAGGGACGGCGAGCAGTACTTC. Encoded protein: CASRRNRDGEQYF.

This CDR3 is CSVHPGLAGVGGTDTQYF. The CDR3 nucleotides read TGCAGCGTCCACCCGGGACTAGCGGGAGTAGGAGGGACAGATACGCAGTATTTT. This chain uses TRBV29-1 with TRBJ2-3; 14 bases map to TRBD2. V trimming: 6 bases; J trimming: 3 bases; junction bases outside the gene matches: 14. Germline V lookup: CDR1 SQVTM, CDR2 ANQGSEA. The CDR3 runs to 18 residues.

The chain recombines TRBV7-2 with TRBJ2-5, with D hard to call. Trimming pared 0 bases from V and 2 bases from J, leaving 10 bases between. The CDR3 runs 15 residues. Per the germline V gene, CDR1 is SGHTA and CDR2 is FQGNSA. This CDR3 reads CASSLAAAAQETQYF. For the CDR3, the DNA is TGTGCCAGCAGCTTAGCGGCGGCGGCACAAGAGACCCAGTACTTC.